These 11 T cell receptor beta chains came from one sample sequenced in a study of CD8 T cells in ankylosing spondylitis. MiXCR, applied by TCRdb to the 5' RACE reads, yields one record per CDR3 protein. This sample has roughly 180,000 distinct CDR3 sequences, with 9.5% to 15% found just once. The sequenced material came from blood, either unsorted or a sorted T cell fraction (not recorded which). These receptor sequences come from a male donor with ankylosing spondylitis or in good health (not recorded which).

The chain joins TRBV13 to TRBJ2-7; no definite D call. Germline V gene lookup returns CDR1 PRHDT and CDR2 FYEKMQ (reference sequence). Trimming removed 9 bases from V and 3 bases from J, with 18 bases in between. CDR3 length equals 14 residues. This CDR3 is CARGPGLSFYEQYF. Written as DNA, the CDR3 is TGTGCCAGGGGCCCCGGGCTCTCCTTCTACGAGCAGTACTTC.

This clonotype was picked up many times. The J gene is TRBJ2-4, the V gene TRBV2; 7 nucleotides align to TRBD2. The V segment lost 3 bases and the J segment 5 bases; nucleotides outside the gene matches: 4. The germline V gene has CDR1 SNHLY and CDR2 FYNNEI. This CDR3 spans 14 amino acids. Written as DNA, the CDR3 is TGTGCCAGCAGTGATGGGGGAGGGGAAAACATTCAGTACTTC. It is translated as CASSDGGGENIQYF. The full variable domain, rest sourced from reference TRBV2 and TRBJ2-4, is EPEVTQTPSHQVTQMGQEVILRCVPISNHLYFYWYRQILGQKVEFLVSFYNNEISEKSEIFDDQFSVERPDGSNFTLKIRSTKLEDSAMYFCASSDGGGENIQYFGAGTRLSVL.

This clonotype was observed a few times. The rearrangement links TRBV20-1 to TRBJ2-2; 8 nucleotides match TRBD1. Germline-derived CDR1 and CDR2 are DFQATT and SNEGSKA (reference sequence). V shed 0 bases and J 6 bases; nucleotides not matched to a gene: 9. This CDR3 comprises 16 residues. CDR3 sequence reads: CSARDPGQDASGELFF. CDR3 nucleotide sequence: TGCAGTGCTAGAGACCCGGGACAGGATGCTTCCGGGGAGCTGTTTTTT.

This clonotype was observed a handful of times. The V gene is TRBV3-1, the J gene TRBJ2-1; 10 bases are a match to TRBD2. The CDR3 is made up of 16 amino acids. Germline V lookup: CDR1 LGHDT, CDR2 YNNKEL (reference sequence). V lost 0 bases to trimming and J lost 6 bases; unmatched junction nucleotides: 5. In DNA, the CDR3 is TGTGCCAGCAGCCAAGATTTGGGACTAGCGATCAATGAGCAGTTCTTC. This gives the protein CASSQDLGLAINEQFF.

CDR3 sequence reads: CASRATGGGTEAFF. The DNA of the CDR3 is TGCGCCAGCAGAGCTACAGGAGGCGGCACTGAAGCTTTCTTT. The chain is built from TRBV5-1 and TRBJ1-1; D might be TRBD1 (5 bases). This CDR3 has 14 amino acids. Per the germline V gene, CDR1 is SGHRS and CDR2 is YFSETQ. The germline V and J ends were trimmed by 5 bases and 4 bases, with 15 bases remaining between them.

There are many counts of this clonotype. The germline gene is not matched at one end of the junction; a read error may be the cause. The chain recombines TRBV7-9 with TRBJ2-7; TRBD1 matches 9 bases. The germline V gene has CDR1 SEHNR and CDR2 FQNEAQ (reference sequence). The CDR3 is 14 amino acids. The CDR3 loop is CASSLGGQGYEQYF. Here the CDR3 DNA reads TGTGCCAGCAGTTTAGGGGGACAGGGCTACGAGCAGTACTTC.

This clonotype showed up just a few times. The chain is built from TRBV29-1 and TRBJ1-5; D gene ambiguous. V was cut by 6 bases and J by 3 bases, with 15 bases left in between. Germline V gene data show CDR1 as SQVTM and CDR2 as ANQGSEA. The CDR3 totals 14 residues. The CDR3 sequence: CSVVTPEDNQPQHF. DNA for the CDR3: TGCAGCGTCGTGACCCCGGAGGACAATCAGCCCCAGCATTTT. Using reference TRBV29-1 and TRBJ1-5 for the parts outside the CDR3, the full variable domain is SAVISQKPSRDICQRGTSLTIQCQVDSQVTMMFWYRQQPGQSLTLIATANQGSEATYESGFVIDKFPISRPNLTFSTLTVSNMSPEDSSIYLCSVVTPEDNQPQHFGDGTRLSIL.

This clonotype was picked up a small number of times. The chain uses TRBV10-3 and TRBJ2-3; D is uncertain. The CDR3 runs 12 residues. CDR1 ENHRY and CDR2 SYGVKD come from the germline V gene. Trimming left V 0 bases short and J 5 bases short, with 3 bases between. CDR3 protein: CAISESQDTQYF. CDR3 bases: TGTGCCATCAGTGAGTCGCAAGATACGCAGTATTTT.

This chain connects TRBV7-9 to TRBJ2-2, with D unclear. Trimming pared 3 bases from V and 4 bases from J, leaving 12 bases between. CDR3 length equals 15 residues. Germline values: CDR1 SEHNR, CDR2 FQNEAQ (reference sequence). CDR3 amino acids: CASSLKVVGTGELFF. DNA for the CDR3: TGTGCCAGCAGCTTGAAGGTTGTTGGCACCGGGGAGCTGTTTTTT.

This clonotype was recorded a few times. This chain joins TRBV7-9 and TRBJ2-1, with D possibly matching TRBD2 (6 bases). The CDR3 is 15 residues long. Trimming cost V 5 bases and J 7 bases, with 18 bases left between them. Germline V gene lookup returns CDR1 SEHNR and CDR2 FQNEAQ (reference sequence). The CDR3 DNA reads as TGTGCCAGCAGCGGGGACTCCCAAATAGGGAATGAGCAGTTCTTC. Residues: CASSGDSQIGNEQFF.

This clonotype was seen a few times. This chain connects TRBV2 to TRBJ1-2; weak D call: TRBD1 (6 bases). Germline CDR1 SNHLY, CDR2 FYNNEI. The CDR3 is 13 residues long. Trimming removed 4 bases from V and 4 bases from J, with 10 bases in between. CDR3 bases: TGTGCCAGCAGTGGGGGGCAGGTCTATGGCTACACCTTC. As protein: CASSGGQVYGYTF. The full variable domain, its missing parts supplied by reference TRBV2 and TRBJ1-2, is EPEVTQTPSHQVTQMGQEVILRCVPISNHLYFYWYRQILGQKVEFLVSFYNNEISEKSEIFDDQFSVERPDGSNFTLKIRSTKLEDSAMYFCASSGGQVYGYTFGSGTRLTVV.